This entry concerns a single TCR beta chain. Antigen unknown. Combining a sample-barcoded 5' primer with a J-beta primer mix, a second PCR ran for 7 to 11 cycles. Unique molecular identifiers of 12 random nucleotides labeled each cDNA. All samples gave at least 2.5 million CDR3-containing paired-end reads. TCRdb called the 5' RACE reads again in MiXCR, with one record for every CDR3 protein. Counted here are roughly 1,500,000 distinct CDR3 sequences, around 39% occurring once; the ten biggest clones make up approximately 7.9%. The CDR3 has 15 residues. Germline CDR1 SGHAT, CDR2 FQNNGV. V dropped 5 bases and J dropped 8; count of bases not matched to a gene: 9. These data belong to a study of blood T cells in healthy people across ages. General study points: The study found TCR beta diversity correlated strongly with naive T cell percentage.

The sample comprised blood. The chain couples TRBV11-2 to TRBJ2-1; the match to TRBD2 covers 10 bases. The origin of this receptor is a woman aged 18 to 35 in good health. CDR3 residues: CASSRALGTSDEQFF. CDR3 nucleotide sequence: TGTGCCAGCAGCCGCGCCCTGGGGACTAGCGATGAGCAGTTCTTC.